Sequencing of this TCR beta chain was carried out in a study of cytomegalovirus exposure and HLA in healthy donors (dated by TCRdb to 2016 to 2017). In the study overall: An earlier analysis of approximately 640 of the donors reported 250 to 350 Gb of sequence data and 120 million or so unique TCR beta sequences from some 180 million T cells. All discovery cohort repertoires had been generated on a single sequencing platform. Roughly 5 DR-DQ haplotypes were treated as single units for association and clustering because of strong linkage in the cohort. Donor age, sex, ethnicity and CMV serostatus were compiled alongside the repertoire data. To study patterns of TCR occurrence, a later analysis re-analyzed previously published TCR beta repertoires from 650 to 750 donors and added high-resolution HLA genotyping. Besides the first cohort of 666 subjects, a separate validation cohort made up of roughly 120 different subjects was used. An early release that covered roughly 600 HLA-typed donors contained approximately 300 gigabases of sequencing data and 75 million to 100 million unique TCR sequences. On average, roughly 240,000 unique TCR beta nucleotide sequences were sequenced per donor among 398 genotyped donors of the cohort, with roughly 18% of those sequences being non-productive. High-throughput TCR immunosequencing, statistical association of individual TCRs with disease status, and machine learning were combined to predict cytomegalovirus infection status. The number of donors typed differed by locus, with 629-630 for A, B, C, DRB1 and DQB1, roughly 520 for DQA1, approximately 580 for DPA1, and 400 to 490 for DPB1. Of the roughly 430 genotyped donors, roughly 85% fell in the genetic ancestry cluster associated with self-reported Caucasian donors. To decide whether each TCR beta V gene segment behaved as functional or pseudogenic, an earlier analysis of approximately 620 of the donors relied on high-throughput TCR beta sequencing. In the later analysis, no new phenotypic data were used to find candidate immune exposures; instead, reliance was placed on TCR beta sequences and their occurrence across donors. A later genetic analysis took genome-wide SNP genotypes for about 65% of the 666 donors and used that subset as a discovery cohort. The study was designed to test whether signatures of past pathogen exposure could be identified by cataloging public T cell receptors. The study used immunosequencing to profile the T cell repertoires of several hundred subjects and linked those repertoires to cytomegalovirus serostatus. Both class I and class II loci were covered by HLA typing, at four-digit resolution. On the study overall, not on this receptor specifically: This cohort had only TCR beta chains sequenced, and the lack of alpha or paired-chain data limited which features could be detected. Compared with the roughly 700-donor mean, donors in an Asian-associated ancestry cluster had fewer N-insertions in productive TCRs, according to a later genetic analysis. Because HLA typing was missing for some donors at each locus, association tests included only the typed subset. In a later analysis, the rate of TCR association differed among HLA loci, with DRB1 alleles having the most associated TCRs and HLA-C alleles having the fewest. The authors suggested that the approach could potentially be generalized to other disease states and immunological phenotypes. The sequencing pipeline was judged likely to have produced a cluster of highly shared sequence variants as a technical artifact. In an earlier analysis of more than 500 of the donors, most TCR beta V segments appeared in productive rearrangements about 87% or about 30% of the time, broadly matching IMGT annotations. A later analysis found that HLA-associated TCR beta chains were more clonally expanded and had lower generation probabilities than equally common non-associated chains. Most TCR sequences were seen in very few donors, while some public TCRs were found in many individuals. Because the 87-base-pair reads could not distinguish some IMGT-functional V segments, including TRBV6-2 and TRBV6-3, those segments were excluded. According to a later analysis, parvovirus B19, influenza, CMV and Epstein-Barr virus appeared linked to several top co-occurrence clusters. In the study, approximately 150 TCR beta chains were listed as associated with cytomegalovirus. Around 16 rarely observed V segments, including chromosome 9 orphons, were excluded from the earlier analysis of a few hundred of the donors because counts were too low. Cytomegalovirus status was reported to be diagnosed by the classifier with high specificity and sensitivity in both the original and validation cohorts. A further reported finding was that TCR beta sequences accurately predicted the HLA-A and HLA-B alleles for most subjects in the first cohort. Most CMV-associated TCR beta chains appeared to be HLA-restricted in a later analysis, and the HLA associations seemed to be driven largely by CMV exposure. Roughly uniform sequencing depth across donors was assumed in presence/absence analyses, although this assumption may not hold. When HLA alleles, especially DR and DQ, strongly co-occurred, attributing TCR associations to individual alleles was difficult. The only immune exposure information available for the cohort was CMV serostatus. Specific HLA alleles were associated with 15,000 to 20,000 TCR beta sequences at a false discovery rate of 0.05 in a later analysis. V-gene and J-gene trimming of TCR beta chains was associated with a missense DCLRE1C variant in a later genetic analysis, and the association was replicated in an independent cohort. Three of the identified cytomegalovirus-associated TCR beta chains were confirmed in vitro to be specific for cytomegalovirus antigens. Linkage disequilibrium might explain the correlated functional status among segregating V segments, but an unknown experimental factor could not be excluded.

With regard to this clone: Its cognate antigen has yet to be identified. No base quality information exists; no much larger clone differs at one position.

From the cysteine up to the phenylalanine, the CDR3 has a length of 15 residues. The only DNA kept is the CDR3, 45 bases in frame from the first base. Compared with germline, V lacks 5 bases and J lacks 2 bases; bases without a gene match: 2. Per the germline V gene, SGHVS is the CDR1 and FQNEAQ is the CDR2. The cohort was made up of about 610 healthy bone marrow donors. Cohort members were all nominally healthy when sampled, although unrecorded immune exposures were likely present. The donor was CMV seronegative and was included in the group of a few hundred seronegative cohort members. Every donor gave a peripheral blood sample, and the peripheral blood mononuclear cells from that sample were used for TCR beta sequencing. The Qiagen DNeasy Blood Extraction Kit was used to extract genomic DNA from the blood cell samples. The library was prepared using the immunoSEQ multiplex PCR assay. For the multiplex PCR, a mixture combining 60 forward primers for TCR Vbeta segments and 13 reverse primers for TCR Jbeta segments was used. Amplification of the CDR3 region of rearranged TCR beta genes was performed with a multiplex PCR assay on genomic DNA. The amplified TCR beta libraries were sequenced on the Illumina HiSeq System as 87-base-pair reads. The study's processing was this. In a later analysis, around 80 million unique TCR beta chains were counted across the 500 to 850 repertoires, and around 10 million of these chains were shared by at least two donors. A nearest-neighbor algorithm error-corrected the raw reads and collapsed the reads into unique sequences, merging closely related sequences to remove PCR and sequencing errors. CDR3 sequences were aligned to IMGT reference sequences to assign V, D and J gene segments. For a sequence to be retained, a match of at least six nucleotides to both a V gene segment and a J gene segment was required. Rearrangements were called productive when the CDR3 lacked stop codons and stayed in frame with V and J; all others were non-productive. Following IMGT convention, CDR3 was defined as the stretch from the second conserved V-encoded cysteine to the conserved J-encoded phenylalanine. In an earlier analysis of approximately 590 of the donors, sequences lacking an unambiguous match to a single V gene segment were excluded. In an earlier analysis of 587 of the donors, V segments were called functional above 56.7% productive rearrangements and were called segregating when the between-donor standard deviation exceeded 5%. A statistical classification framework was built for diagnosing cytomegalovirus status from the catalog of TCR beta chain sequences. In a later analysis, V and J genes were assigned by comparing TCR nucleotide sequences against IMGT/GENE-DB human TR gene sequences. The TCRdist pipeline was used in a later analysis to assign CDR3 sequences and most-parsimonious VDJ recombination scenarios. In a later analysis, each TCR beta chain was defined by its CDR3 amino acid sequence together with its V-gene family, and reads without a unique V-gene family were excluded. In a later analysis, 450 to 600 highly shared, low-generation-probability nucleotide sequences were removed to address suspected cross-contamination and a sequencing artifact. In a later analysis, a clonal expansion index was calculated for each public chain from normalized within-repertoire ranks of inferred template counts. A later analysis computed generation probabilities with a VDJ recombination model fitted to out-of-frame rearrangements, and checked the results against IGoR. A later analysis scored TCR-TCR, TCR-HLA and TCR-CMV co-occurrence with hypergeometric tests, applying a repertoire-size bias correction to TCR pairs. False discovery rates were estimated in a later analysis by permuting HLA or CMV assignments 20 times. In a later analysis, co-occurring TCRs were grouped with DBSCAN, and TCRdist sequence similarity was added when clustering was performed within HLA-allele-positive subsets. For co-occurrence clustering, repertoires with fewer than 30,000 or more than 120,000 public chains were excluded, along with about five repertoires with anomalous nucleotide sharing. TCRdb carries this immuneACCESS record with in-frame sequences only. Its versions omit some clonotypes, under half of them owing to an unresolved V gene in the studies checked, with the rest unexplained. V, J and clone size are taken as reported in that table, and D and trimming were inferred from the DNA itself. For this sample the table gives more than 150,000 clones, of which 82% were detected only once. The top ten constitute approximately 1.4% of the sample.

The clonotype originates from a man between 40 and 49 years old in good health and CMV-seronegative. The sample was PBMCs. The chain is encoded by TRBV7-8 joined to TRBJ2-7; 14 of the junction bases match TRBD2. The nucleotide sequence reads as follows: TGTGCCAGCAGCGCGGGACTAGCGGGAGCCTACGAGCAGTACTTC. Translated, it reads CASSAGLAGAYEQYF.